These 18 T cell receptor beta chains originate from one sample sequenced in a study of T cells after yellow fever vaccination. TCRdb reprocessed the 5' RACE reads via MiXCR and lists one record per CDR3 protein. This sample has 150,000 to 200,000 distinct CDR3 sequences; approximately 10% occur once, and the top ten carry roughly 36%. The starting material was CD8+ T cells sorted from PBMCs, obtained 45 days after the yellow fever booster vaccination. These receptors were obtained from a man aged 18 to 29 who received the YFV17D yellow fever vaccine.

In its sample, this clonotype was seen a few times. V gene TRBV7-2 combines with J gene TRBJ1-2; weak D call: TRBD1 (5 bases). Germline CDR1 reads SGHTA; CDR2 reads FQGNSA. The CDR3 runs 13 residues. V was clipped by 2 bases and J by 8 bases, with 12 bases between them. CDR3 DNA sequence: TGTGCCAGCAGCTTACTTGGGGCTGAAGGCTACACCTTC. It is translated as CASSLLGAEGYTF. The variable domain in full, completed from reference TRBV7-2 and TRBJ1-2, reads GAGVSQSPSNKVTEKGKDVELRCDPISGHTALYWYRQSLGQGLEFLIYFQGNSAPDKSGLPSDRFSAERTGGSVSTLTIQRTQQEDSAVYLCASSLLGAEGYTFGSGTRLTVV.

This sequence joins TRBV5-1 and TRBJ1-4; D not certain. Trimming removed 2 bases at V and 4 bases at J, with 9 bases between. Germline V CDR1 and CDR2: SGHRS, YFSETQ. CDR3 length equals 14 residues. CDR3 nucleotides: TGCGCCAGCAGCTTCGAGACCATTAATGAAAAACTGTTTTTT. As protein: CASSFETINEKLFF.

The rearrangement joins TRBV4-3 to TRBJ1-4; D remains unclear. The CDR3 is 12 residues long. Germline V CDR1 and CDR2: LGHNA, YSLEER. Trimming removed 3 bases from V and 11 bases from J, with 10 bases in between. The CDR3 nucleotides read TGCGCCAGCAGCCAGGGTATGGGGAAACTGTTTTTT. Translating it yields CASSQGMGKLFF.

The chain is built from TRBV7-9 and TRBJ2-3; TRBD1 is a possible D gene (6 bases). Per germline, CDR1 SEHNR and CDR2 FQNEAQ (reference sequence). The CDR3 loop spans 15 amino acids. Trimming took off 5 bases at V and 3 bases at J, with 15 bases between the two ends. The CDR3 loop reads CASSPPQGRTDTQYF. The CDR3 region has the DNA TGTGCCAGCAGCCCCCCTCAGGGGCGTACAGATACGCAGTATTTT.

This clonotype was seen ten or more times. This chain connects TRBV6-1 to TRBJ2-7; D gene uncertain. The germline CDR1 and CDR2 sequences are MNHNS and SASEGT. The CDR3 runs to 11 residues. V lost 6 bases and J lost 3, with 6 bases in between. CDR3 DNA sequence: TGTGCCAGCAGCCAGAACTACGAGCAGTACGTC. Residues: CASSQNYEQYV.

Notes on this clonotype: A much larger clone lies one base from this, so it may be a read error. The rearrangement joins TRBV9 to TRBJ1-5; TRBD1 matches at 9 bases. The CDR3 is 14 residues long. Germline CDR1 is SGDLS and CDR2 is YYNGEE. The CDR3: CASSLTGGNQLQHF. The CDR3 DNA reads TGTGCCAGCAGCCTTACAGGGGGCAATCAGCTCCAGCATTTT.

This chain joins TRBV15 and TRBJ2-3; 10 positions match TRBD1. Germline CDR1 reads LNHNV; CDR2 reads YYDKDF (reference sequence). After removal of 5 bases from V and 0 bases from J, the junction contained 14 bases not matched to a gene. The CDR3 spans 19 residues. CDR3 sequence reads: CATSFRQGARISSTDTQYF. DNA of the CDR3: TGTGCCACCAGCTTCCGACAGGGGGCCCGAATCAGTAGCACAGATACGCAGTATTTT. Together with reference TRBV15 and TRBJ2-3, the CDR3 gives the full variable domain: DAMVIQNPRYQVTQFGKPVTLSCSQTLNHNVMYWYQQKSSQAPKLLFHYYDKDFNNEADTPDNFQSRRPNTSFCFLDIRSPGLGDTAMYLCATSFRQGARISSTDTQYFGPGTRLTVL.

This clonotype appeared a few times. The chain combines TRBV6-5 with TRBJ2-1; TRBD2 might be the D (5 bases). Per germline, CDR1 MNHEY and CDR2 SVGAGI. Trimming shortened V by 6 bases and J by 1 base, and 10 bases separated the two germline ends. The CDR3 totals 14 residues. DNA of the CDR3: TGTGCCAGCAGCTTGGACTGGTCCTACAATGAGCAGTTCTTC. This encodes CASSLDWSYNEQFF.

The chain joins TRBV20-1 to TRBJ1-4, with no clear D. Per the germline V gene, CDR1 is DFQATT and CDR2 is SNEGSKA (reference sequence). The V end was cut by 6 bases, the J end by 0 bases, with 17 bases between. The CDR3 spans 16 residues. In DNA, the CDR3 is TGCAGTGCCACGAAACTTCTACTTGCAACTAATGAAAAACTGTTTTTT. It encodes CSATKLLLATNEKLFF.

This clonotype was found many times. The chain combines TRBV7-3 with TRBJ2-1; 9 nucleotides line up with TRBD2. CDR3 length equals 17 residues. V was clipped by 2 bases and J by 2 bases; unmatched bases: 7. CDR1 SGHTA and CDR2 FQGTGA come from the germline V gene. The CDR3 DNA sequence: TGTGCCAGCAGCTTATCTGGCGGGGGGGGTCCCTACAATGAGCAGTTCTTC. Translation: CASSLSGGGGPYNEQFF.

The rearrangement links TRBV4-2 to TRBJ2-3; TRBD2 matches at 12 bases. This CDR3 is built from 16 residues. The germline CDR1 and CDR2 sequences are LGHNA and YNFKEQ. V shed 8 bases and J 3 bases; nucleotides not matched to a gene: 9. CDR3: CASWEALAGGTDTQYF. CDR3 nucleotides: TGTGCCAGCTGGGAAGCACTAGCGGGGGGTACAGATACGCAGTATTTT.

There are a few counts of this clonotype. The V and J genes are TRBV10-3 and TRBJ2-1; a weak D match, TRBD1 (5 bases). Germline CDR1 reads ENHRY; CDR2 reads SYGVKD. The CDR3 runs 14 residues. Trimming left V 10 bases short and J 2 bases short, with 15 bases between. CDR3 bases: TGTGCCACCTTTCCAGGGATGGCCTACAATGAGCAGTTCTTC. As protein: CATFPGMAYNEQFF.

The chain uses TRBV9 and TRBJ1-4, with 10 bases matching TRBD1. The CDR3 contains 14 residues. Germline V lookup: CDR1 SGDLS, CDR2 YYNGEE. V dropped 4 bases and J dropped 8; count of bases not matched to a gene: 5. The CDR3 DNA reads TGTGCCAGCAGCCCTCGGACAGGGGGAGAAAAACTGTTTTTT. The encoded protein is CASSPRTGGEKLFF.

V is TRBV27 and J is TRBJ2-1; D unresolved. Germline lookup yields CDR1 MNHEY and CDR2 SMNVEV (reference sequence). The length of the CDR3 is 13 residues. Deletions cut 3 bases from V and 7 bases from J, with 10 bases between. The CDR3 DNA is TGTGCCAGCAGTTTTATATTTGGGAATGAGCAGTTCTTC. Translation: CASSFIFGNEQFF.

This clonotype was picked up a small number of times. This sequence joins TRBV20-1 and TRBJ1-2, with D uncertain. There are 10 residues in the CDR3. Trimming pared 3 bases from V and 7 bases from J, leaving 6 bases between. Germline CDR1 is DFQATT and CDR2 is SNEGSKA (reference sequence). This chain's CDR3 is CSARPAGYTF. The CDR3 DNA reads as TGCAGTGCTAGGCCAGCTGGCTACACCTTC.

This clonotype was counted between two and nine times. The gene calls are TRBV30 and TRBJ1-2, with a tentative D call TRBD1 (5 bases). Looked up from germline, CDR1 is GTSNPN and CDR2 is SVGIG (reference sequence). Deletions cut 4 bases from V and 8 bases from J, with 11 bases between. This CDR3 region has 11 residues. CDR3 DNA: TGTGCCTGGAAGGACCAGGGCGGCTACACCTTC. Protein: CAWKDQGGYTF. Combining the CDR3 with reference TRBV30 and TRBJ1-2 gives the whole variable domain SQTIHQWPATLVQPVGSPLSLECTVEGTSNPNLYWYRQAAGRGLQLLFYSVGIGQISSEVPQNLSASRPQDRQFILSSKKLLLSDSGFYLCAWKDQGGYTFGSGTRLTVV.

V is TRBV27 and J is TRBJ1-5; no clear D. The germline gives CDR1 MNHEY, CDR2 SMNVEV (reference sequence). The V gene lost 5 bases and the J gene lost 2 bases, with 4 bases spanning the gap. The CDR3 extends over 12 amino acids. CDR3 residues: CASSPGNQPQHF. In DNA form, the CDR3 reads TGTGCCAGCAGTCCGGGCAATCAGCCCCAGCATTTT.

The rearrangement uses TRBV12-3 or TRBV12-4 and TRBJ1-4; D might be TRBD1 (5 bases). The CDR3 totals 14 residues. V was shortened by 5 bases and J by 8 bases, with 15 bases between the two germline ends. CDR3 residues: CASSLDRGFEKLFF. The DNA of the CDR3 is TGTGCCAGCAGTCTCGACAGAGGATTCGAAAAACTGTTTTTT.